The clone carrying this TCR beta chain was found many times. Its cognate antigen is unknown. The CDR3 length is 14 residues. V dropped 6 bases and J dropped 2 bases, with 14 bases sitting between them. The germline V gene has CDR1 MNHNS and CDR2 SASEGT. PBMCs came from less than 11 ml fresh peripheral blood. TCR beta CDR3 regions were amplified from RNA. A set of HTBI primers served as the primers for a first-round RT-PCR of the TCR CDR3. One entry per CDR3 protein results from TCRdb running MiXCR on the multiplex PCR reads. The data show a few hundred thousand distinct CDR3 sequences, around an eighth seen once. The sample belongs to a study of T cells in Graves' hyperthyroidism and ophthalmopathy. General study results and limits: Most thyroid-expanded clonotypes above 0.001 were also found in blood.

This receptor was obtained from a woman aged 18-29 years with Graves' hyperthyroidism. The specimen was blood. V is TRBV6-1 and J is TRBJ2-7; the D is unclear. CDR3 loop: CASSRDLGPYEQYV. CDR3 nucleotides: TGTGCCAGCAGCCGAGATCTGGGTCCCTACGAGCAGTACGTC.